This T cell receptor beta chain was documented in a study of blood T cell repertoires in COVID-19. The CDR3 has 16 amino acids. Germline V gene sequence: CDR1 SNHLY, CDR2 FYNNEI. V dropped 6 bases and J dropped 4; count of bases not matched to a gene: 10. Sequencing used immunoSEQ multiplex PCR; TCRdb keeps in-frame clones, though not all of them. The sample lists about 250,000 clones; 80% to 90% were seen once. The origin of this receptor is a woman in her late teens or twenties who had recovered from COVID-19. The sequencing sample was made of PBMCs or T cells enriched from blood (not recorded which). The rearrangement joins TRBV2 to TRBJ2-2, with TRBD1 identical over 8 bases. In nucleotides, the CDR3 is TGTGCCAGCAGCCTAATCCGGGACAGGAGCACCGGGGAGCTGTTTTTT. This translates into CASSLIRDRSTGELFF.